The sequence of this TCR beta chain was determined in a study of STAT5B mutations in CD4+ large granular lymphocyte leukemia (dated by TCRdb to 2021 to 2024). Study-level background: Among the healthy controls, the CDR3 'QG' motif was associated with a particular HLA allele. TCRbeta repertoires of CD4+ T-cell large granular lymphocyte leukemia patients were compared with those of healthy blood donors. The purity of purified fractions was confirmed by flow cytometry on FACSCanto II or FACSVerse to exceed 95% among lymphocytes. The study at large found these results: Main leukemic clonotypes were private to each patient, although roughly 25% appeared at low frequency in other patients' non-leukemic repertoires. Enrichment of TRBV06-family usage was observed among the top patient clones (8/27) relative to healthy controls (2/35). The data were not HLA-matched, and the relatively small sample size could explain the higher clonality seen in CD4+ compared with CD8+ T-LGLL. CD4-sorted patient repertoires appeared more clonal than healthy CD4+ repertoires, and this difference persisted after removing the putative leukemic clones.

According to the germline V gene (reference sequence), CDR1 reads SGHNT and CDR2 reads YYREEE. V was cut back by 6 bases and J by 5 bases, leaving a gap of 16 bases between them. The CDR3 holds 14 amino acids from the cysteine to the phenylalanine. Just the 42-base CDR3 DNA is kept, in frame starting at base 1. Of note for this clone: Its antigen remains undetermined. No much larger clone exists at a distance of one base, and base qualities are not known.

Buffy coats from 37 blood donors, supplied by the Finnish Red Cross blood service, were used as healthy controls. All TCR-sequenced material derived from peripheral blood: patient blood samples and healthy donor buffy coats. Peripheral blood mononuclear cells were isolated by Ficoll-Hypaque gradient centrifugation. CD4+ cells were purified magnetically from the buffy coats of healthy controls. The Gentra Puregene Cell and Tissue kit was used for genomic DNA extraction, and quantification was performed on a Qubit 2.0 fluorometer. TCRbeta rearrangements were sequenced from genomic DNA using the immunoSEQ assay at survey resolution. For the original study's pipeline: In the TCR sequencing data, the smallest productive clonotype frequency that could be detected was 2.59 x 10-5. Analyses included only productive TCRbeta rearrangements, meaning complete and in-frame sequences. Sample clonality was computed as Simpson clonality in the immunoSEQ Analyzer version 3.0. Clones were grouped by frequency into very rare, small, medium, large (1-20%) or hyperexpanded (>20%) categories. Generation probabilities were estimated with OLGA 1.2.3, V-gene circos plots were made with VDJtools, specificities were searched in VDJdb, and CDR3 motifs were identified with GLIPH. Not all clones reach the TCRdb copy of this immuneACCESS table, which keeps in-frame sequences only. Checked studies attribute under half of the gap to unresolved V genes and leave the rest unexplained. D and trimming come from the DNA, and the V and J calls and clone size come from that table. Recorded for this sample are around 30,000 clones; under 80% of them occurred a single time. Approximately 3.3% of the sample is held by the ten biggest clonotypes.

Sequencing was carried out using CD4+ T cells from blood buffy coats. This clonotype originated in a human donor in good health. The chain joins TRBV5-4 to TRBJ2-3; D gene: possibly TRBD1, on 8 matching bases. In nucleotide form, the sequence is TGTGCCAGCACCACAGGGGGGGGGAAAGATACGCAGTATTTT. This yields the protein CASTTGGGKDTQYF.